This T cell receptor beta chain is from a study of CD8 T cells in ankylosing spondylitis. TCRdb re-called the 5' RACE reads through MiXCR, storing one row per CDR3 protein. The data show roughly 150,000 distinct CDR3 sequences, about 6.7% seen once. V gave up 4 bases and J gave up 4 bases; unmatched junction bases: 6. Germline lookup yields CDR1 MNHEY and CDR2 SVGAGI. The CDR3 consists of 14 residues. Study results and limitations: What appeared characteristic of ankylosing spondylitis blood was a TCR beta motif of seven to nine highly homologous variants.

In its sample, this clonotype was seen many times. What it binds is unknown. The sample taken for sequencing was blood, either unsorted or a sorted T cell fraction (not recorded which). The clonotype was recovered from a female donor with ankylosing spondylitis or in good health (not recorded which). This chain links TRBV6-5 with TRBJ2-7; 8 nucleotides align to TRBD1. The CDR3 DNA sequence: TGTGCCAGCAGTTCAGACAGGGGCCTTTACGAGCAGTACTTC. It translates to CASSSDRGLYEQYF.